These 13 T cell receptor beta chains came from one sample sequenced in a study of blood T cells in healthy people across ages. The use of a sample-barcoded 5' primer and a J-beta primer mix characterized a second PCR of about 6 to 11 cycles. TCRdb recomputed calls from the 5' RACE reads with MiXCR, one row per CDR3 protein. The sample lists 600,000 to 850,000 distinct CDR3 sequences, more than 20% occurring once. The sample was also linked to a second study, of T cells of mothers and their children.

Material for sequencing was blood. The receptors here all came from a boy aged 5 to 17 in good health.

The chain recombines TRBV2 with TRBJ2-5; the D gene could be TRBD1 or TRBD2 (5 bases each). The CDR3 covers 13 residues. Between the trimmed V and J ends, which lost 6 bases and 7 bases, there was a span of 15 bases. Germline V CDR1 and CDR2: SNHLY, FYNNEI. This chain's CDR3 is CASRLVGAGTQYF. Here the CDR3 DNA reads TGTGCCAGCAGGCTGGTCGGGGCAGGGACCCAGTACTTC.

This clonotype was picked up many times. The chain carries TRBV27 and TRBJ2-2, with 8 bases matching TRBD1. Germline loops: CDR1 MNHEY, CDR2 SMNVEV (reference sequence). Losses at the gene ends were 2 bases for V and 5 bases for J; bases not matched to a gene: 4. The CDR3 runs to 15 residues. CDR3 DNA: TGTGCCAGCAGTTTAGGACAGGGAGGAACCGGGGAGCTGTTTTTT. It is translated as CASSLGQGGTGELFF.

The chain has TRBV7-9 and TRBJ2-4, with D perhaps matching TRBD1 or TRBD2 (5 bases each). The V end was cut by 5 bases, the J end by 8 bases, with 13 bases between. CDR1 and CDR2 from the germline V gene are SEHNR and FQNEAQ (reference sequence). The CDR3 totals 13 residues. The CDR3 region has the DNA TGTGCCAGCAGCCGGGACGGAGGAGACATTCAGTACTTC. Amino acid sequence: CASSRDGGDIQYF.

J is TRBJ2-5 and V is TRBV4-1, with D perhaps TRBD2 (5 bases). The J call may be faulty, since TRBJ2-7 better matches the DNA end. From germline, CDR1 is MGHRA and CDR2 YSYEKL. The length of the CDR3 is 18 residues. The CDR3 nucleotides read TGCGCCAGCAGCCAAGTCAGAGGAGGAGGAGACTACGCCTACGAGCAGTACTTC. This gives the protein CASSQVRGGGDYAYEQYF.

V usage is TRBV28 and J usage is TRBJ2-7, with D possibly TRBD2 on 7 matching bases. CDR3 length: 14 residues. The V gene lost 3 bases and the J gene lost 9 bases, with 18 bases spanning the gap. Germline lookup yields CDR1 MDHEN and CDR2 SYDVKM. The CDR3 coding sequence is TGTGCCAGCAGTTTCGACAGGAGCGGGGTCGGGCAGTACTTC. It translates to CASSFDRSGVGQYF.

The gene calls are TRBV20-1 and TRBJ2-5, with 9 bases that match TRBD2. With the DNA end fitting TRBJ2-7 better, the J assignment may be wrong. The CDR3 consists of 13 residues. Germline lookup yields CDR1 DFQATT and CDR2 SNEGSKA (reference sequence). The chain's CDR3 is CSGRLAGTYEQYF. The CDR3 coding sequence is TGCAGTGGCAGGCTAGCGGGGACCTACGAGCAGTACTTC.

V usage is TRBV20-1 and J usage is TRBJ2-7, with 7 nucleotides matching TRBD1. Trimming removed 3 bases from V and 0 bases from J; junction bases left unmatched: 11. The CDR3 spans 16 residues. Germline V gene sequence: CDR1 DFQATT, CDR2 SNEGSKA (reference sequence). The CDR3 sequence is CSASPARTGFSYEQYF. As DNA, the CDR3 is TGCAGTGCTAGTCCAGCTAGGACAGGTTTCTCCTACGAGCAGTACTTC.

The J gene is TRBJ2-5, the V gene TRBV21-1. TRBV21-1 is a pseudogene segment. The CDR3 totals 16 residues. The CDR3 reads CASSKEDGGNQETQYF. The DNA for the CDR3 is TGTGCCAGCAGCAAAGAGGACGGAGGGAACCAAGAGACCCAGTACTTC.

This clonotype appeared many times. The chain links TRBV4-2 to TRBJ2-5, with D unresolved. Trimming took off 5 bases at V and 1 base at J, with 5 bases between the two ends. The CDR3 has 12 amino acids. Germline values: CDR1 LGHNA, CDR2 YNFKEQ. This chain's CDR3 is CASSSTQETQYF. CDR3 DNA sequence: TGTGCCAGCAGCTCCACCCAAGAGACCCAGTACTTC.

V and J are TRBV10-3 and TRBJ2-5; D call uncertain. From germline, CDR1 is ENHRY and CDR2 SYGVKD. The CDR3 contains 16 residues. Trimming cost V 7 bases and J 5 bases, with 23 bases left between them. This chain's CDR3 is CAIKSAWGSERETQYF. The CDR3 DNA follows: TGTGCCATCAAAAGTGCGTGGGGAAGTGAAAGGGAGACCCAGTACTTC.

In DNA form, the CDR3 reads TGCAGTGCTAGAGCTTGGGAAGAGACCCAGTACTTC. This sequence encodes CSARAWEETQYF. The rearrangement joins TRBV20-1 to TRBJ2-5; D unresolved. This CDR3 is built from 12 residues. V lost 1 base to trimming and J lost 3 bases, with 6 bases between them. CDR1 is DFQATT and CDR2 is SNEGSKA in the germline V gene (reference sequence).

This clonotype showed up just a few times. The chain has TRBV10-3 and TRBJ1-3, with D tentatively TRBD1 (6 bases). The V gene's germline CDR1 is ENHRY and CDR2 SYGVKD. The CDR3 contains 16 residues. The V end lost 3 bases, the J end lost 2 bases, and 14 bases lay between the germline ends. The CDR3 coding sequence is TGTGCCATCAGTGATTGGACAGCAGCGGCTGGAAACACCATATATTTT. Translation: CAISDWTAAAGNTIYF.

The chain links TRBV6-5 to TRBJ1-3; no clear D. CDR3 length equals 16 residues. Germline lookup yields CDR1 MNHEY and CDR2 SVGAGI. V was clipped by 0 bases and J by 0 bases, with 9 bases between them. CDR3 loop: CASSYSGVHSGNTIYF. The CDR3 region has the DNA TGTGCCAGCAGTTACTCCGGGGTGCACTCTGGAAACACCATATATTTT.